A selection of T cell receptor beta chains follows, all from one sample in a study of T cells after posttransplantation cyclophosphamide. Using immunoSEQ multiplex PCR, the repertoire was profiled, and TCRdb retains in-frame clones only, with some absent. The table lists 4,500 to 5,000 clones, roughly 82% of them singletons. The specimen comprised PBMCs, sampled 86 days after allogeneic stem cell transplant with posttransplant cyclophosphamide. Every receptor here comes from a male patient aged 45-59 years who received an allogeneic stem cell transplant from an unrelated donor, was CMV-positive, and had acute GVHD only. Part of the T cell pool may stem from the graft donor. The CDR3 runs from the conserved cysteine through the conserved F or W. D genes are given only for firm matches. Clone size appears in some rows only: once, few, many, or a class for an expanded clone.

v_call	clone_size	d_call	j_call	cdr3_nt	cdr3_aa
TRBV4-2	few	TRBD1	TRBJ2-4	TGTGCCAGCAGCTTCCTCTCAGGGGGCAAAAACATTCAGTACTTC	CASSFLSGGKNIQYF
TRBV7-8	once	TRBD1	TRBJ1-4	TGTGCCAGCAGCTTAGGGAAGGGACAGAAGAATGAAAAACTGTTTTTT	CASSLGKGQKNEKLFF
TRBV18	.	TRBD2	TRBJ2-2	TGTGCCAGCTCGCAGGGAGGGGCGAACACCGGGGAGCTGTTTTTT	CASSQGGANTGELFF
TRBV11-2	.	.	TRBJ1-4	TGTGCCAGCAGCTTAGGGGGGACCGGACAGTGGGAAAAACTGTTTTTT	CASSLGGTGQWEKLFF
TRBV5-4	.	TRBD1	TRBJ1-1	TGTGCCAGCAGCGCCGAACAGGGGCTGAACACTGAAGCTTTCTTT	CASSAEQGLNTEAFF
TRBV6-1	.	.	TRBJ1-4	TGTGCCAGCAGTGAGGCAGGTTTTAATGAAAAACTGTTTTTT	CASSEAGFNEKLFF
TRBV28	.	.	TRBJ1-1	TGTGCCAGCATCCTGCCGGGGGGGTACACTGAAGCTTTCTTT	CASILPGGYTEAFF
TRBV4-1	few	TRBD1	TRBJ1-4	TGCGCCAGCAGCCAAATACAGGGGGTAGGTGAAAAACTGTTTTTT	CASSQIQGVGEKLFF
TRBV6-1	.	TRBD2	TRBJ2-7	TGTGCCAGCCTACCCGGGACTAAACACCACGAGCAGTACTTC	CASLPGTKHHEQYF
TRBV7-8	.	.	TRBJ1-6	TGTGCCAGCGGAATCCGGGACACAAGCTCACCCCTCCACTTT	CASGIRDTSSPLHF
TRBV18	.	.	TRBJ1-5	TGTGCCAGCTCACGGGGGGGTTATCAGCCCCAGCATTTT	CASSRGGYQPQHF
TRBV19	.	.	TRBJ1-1	TGTGCCAGTAGTAGGGCCATGAACACTGAAGCTTTCTTT	CASSRAMNTEAFF
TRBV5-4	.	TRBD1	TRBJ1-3	TGTGCCAGCAGCTTGGGGCAGGGGGCTCAGTGGAACACCATATATTTT	CASSLGQGAQWNTIYF
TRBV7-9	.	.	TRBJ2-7	TGTGCCAGCAGCCCAACAGGGATTGGAGGCGAGCAGTACTTC	CASSPTGIGGEQYF
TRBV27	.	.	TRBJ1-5	TGTGCCAGCAGTTCCTCGGACAGAAATCAGCCCCAGCATTTT	CASSSSDRNQPQHF
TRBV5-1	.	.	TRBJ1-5	TGCGCCAGCAGTCCCGGGGGGGCAGGACAGCCCCAGCATTTT	CASSPGGAGQPQHF
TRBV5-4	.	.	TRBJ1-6	TGTGCCAGCAGCCCCCGGCCTACAGGGAAGATTTCACCCCTCCACTTT	CASSPRPTGKISPLHF
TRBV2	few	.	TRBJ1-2	TGTGCCAGCAAGGACACGGGGGTGTATGGCTACACCTTC	CASKDTGVYGYTF
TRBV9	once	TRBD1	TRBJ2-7	TGTGCCAGCAGCCCGGGACAGGGGAGTTCCTACGAGCAGTACTTC	CASSPGQGSSYEQYF
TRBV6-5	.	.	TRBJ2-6	TGTGCCAGCAGTCACAATCTTAATGGGGCCAACGTCCTGACTTTC	CASSHNLNGANVLTF
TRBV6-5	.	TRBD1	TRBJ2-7	TGTGCCAGCAGGACCCGACAGGGCCTTGGAGGCGAGCAGTACTTC	CASRTRQGLGGEQYF
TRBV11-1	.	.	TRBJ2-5	TGTGCCAGCAGCTTAGTCCAGGGTTGGATGGAGACCCAGTACTTC	CASSLVQGWMETQYF
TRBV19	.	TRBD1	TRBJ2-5	TGTGCCACCAAAACGGGACAGGGACCTGTTTCCCAGTACTTC	CATKTGQGPVSQYF
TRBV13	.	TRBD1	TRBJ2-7	TGTGCCAGCAGCTCCTCCGGGACAGGGAGGCCCCACGAGCAGTACTTC	CASSSSGTGRPHEQYF
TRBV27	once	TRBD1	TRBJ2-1	TGTGCCAGCAGTCTGGCCCTAACAGGGGGCCCTAACAATGAGCAGTTCTTC	CASSLALTGGPNNEQFF
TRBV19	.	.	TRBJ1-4	TGTGCCAGTAGTTCCCGGACAAGCCTCGAACTGTTTTTT	CASSSRTSLELFF
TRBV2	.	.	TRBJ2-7	TGTGCCAGCAGTGAAGCGCTCGGGGTCAGGGGAAGGTACGAGCAGTACTTC	CASSEALGVRGRYEQYF
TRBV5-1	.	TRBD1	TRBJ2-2	TGCGCCAGCAGCTCGACAGGGGGGCACACCGGGGAGCTGTTTTTT	CASSSTGGHTGELFF
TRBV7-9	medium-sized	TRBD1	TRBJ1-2	TGTGCCAGCAGCCAAACCTACCACGCACAGGGGGCTGATGGGTTAGGCTACACCTTC	CASSQTYHAQGADGLGYTF
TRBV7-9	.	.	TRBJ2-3	TGTGCCAGCAGCACCTACAGCACAGATACGCAGTATTTT	CASSTYSTDTQYF
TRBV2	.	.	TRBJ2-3	TGTGCCAGCAGCTCGCCCCCTAAGGATACGCAGTATTTT	CASSSPPKDTQYF
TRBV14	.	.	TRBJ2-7	TGTGCCAGCAGTCCACATGACTACGAGCAGTACTTC	CASSPHDYEQYF
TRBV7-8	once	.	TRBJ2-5	TGTGCCAGCAGCTTAGTCGGAGGGAAAGAGACCCAGTACTTC	CASSLVGGKETQYF
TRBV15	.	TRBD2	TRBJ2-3	TGTGCCACCAGCAGCTGGACTAGCGGAGCAACAGATACGCAGTATTTT	CATSSWTSGATDTQYF
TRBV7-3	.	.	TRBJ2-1	TGTGCCAGCAGCCCAACAGACTACTCCTACAATGAGCAGTTCTTC	CASSPTDYSYNEQFF
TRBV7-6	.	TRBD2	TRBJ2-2	TGTGCCAGCAGCCCCTGGACTAGCGGGGGGGATGAGGCCGGGGAGCTGTTTTTT	CASSPWTSGGDEAGELFF
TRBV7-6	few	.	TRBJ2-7	TGTGCCAGCAGCAATAGCTGGGGCAACTACGAGCAGTACTTC	CASSNSWGNYEQYF
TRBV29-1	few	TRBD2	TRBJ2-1	TGCAGCGTTGAAGCCCCAAGTAAGGTAGCGGGGGGAATTGAGCAGTTCTTC	CSVEAPSKVAGGIEQFF
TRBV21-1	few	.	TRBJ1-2	TGTGCCAGCAGCAAATCTCTCCAACCGTGGGAGTTTAACTATGGCTACACCTTC	CASSKSLQPWEFNYGYTF
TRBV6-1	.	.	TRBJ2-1	TGTGCCAGCAGTATATTACTGCAAAATGAGCAGTTCTTC	CASSILLQNEQFF
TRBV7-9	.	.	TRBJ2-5	TGTGCCAGCAGCGTCAGACAAGAGACCCAGTACTTC	CASSVRQETQYF